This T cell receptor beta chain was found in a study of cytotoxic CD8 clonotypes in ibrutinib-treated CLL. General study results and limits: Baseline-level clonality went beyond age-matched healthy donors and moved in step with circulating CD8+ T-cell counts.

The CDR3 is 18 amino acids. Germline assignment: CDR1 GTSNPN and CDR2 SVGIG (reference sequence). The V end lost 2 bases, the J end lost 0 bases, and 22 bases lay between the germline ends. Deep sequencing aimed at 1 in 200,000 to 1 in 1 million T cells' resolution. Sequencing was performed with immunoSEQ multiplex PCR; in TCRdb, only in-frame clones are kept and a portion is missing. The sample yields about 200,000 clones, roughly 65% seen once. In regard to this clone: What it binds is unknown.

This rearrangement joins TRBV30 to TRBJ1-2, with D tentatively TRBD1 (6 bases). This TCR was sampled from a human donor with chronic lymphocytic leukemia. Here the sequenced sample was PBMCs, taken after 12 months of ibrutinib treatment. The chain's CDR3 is CAWSLQERTAFSNYGYTF. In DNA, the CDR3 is TGTGCCTGGAGTCTCCAAGAACGGACAGCCTTCTCTAACTATGGCTACACCTTC.